One and the same sample provided the 21 T cell receptor beta chains below, sequenced in a study of T-cell reconstitution after alpha-beta-depleted transplantation in children. Preparing the TCRbeta library involved the use of unique molecular identifiers. TCRdb reprocessed the PCR reads with MiXCR, giving one entry per CDR3 protein. The sample contains about 400,000 distinct CDR3 sequences, about 14% of which appear only once. Sequenced material: PBMCs, taken from the stem cell graft. Receptors were obtained from a human donor who donated a stem cell graft to a child with Fanconi anemia.

This clonotype appeared a few times. CDR3 sequence: CATSTGQSYEQYF. DNA of the CDR3: TGTGCCACCAGCACCGGACAGTCCTACGAGCAGTACTTC. This chain connects TRBV15 to TRBJ2-7; possibly TRBD1 for D (6 bases). From germline, CDR1 is LNHNV and CDR2 YYDKDF (reference sequence). This CDR3 is built from 13 residues. V lost 4 bases and J lost 1, with 8 bases in between.

The sample holds a few counts of this clonotype. DNA of the CDR3: TGTGCCATCAGTGACCAGCGTCTCACATACGAGCAGTACTTC. This translates into CAISDQRLTYEQYF. This chain connects TRBV10-3 to TRBJ2-7, with no clear D. The CDR3 consists of 14 residues. Trimming left V 3 bases short and J 4 bases short, with 13 bases between. Germline V gene sequence: CDR1 ENHRY, CDR2 SYGVKD.

This clonotype was observed at least ten times. The chain is built from TRBV28 and TRBJ2-2; no clear D. The CDR3 contains 10 residues. The germline gives CDR1 MDHEN, CDR2 SYDVKM. V gave up 10 bases and J gave up 5 bases, with 5 bases separating them. CDR3: CATSTGELFF. In DNA form, the CDR3 reads TGTGCCACGAGTACCGGGGAGCTGTTTTTT.

Many counts were recorded for this clonotype. J is TRBJ2-1 and V is TRBV5-1; no clear D gene. The V and J ends lost 2 bases and 5 bases respectively, with 8 bases between them. The V gene's germline CDR1 is SGHRS and CDR2 YFSETQ. The CDR3 runs 13 residues. DNA for the CDR3: TGCGCCAGCAGCTTCGGCACAGACAATGAGCAGTTCTTC. Its protein product is CASSFGTDNEQFF.

This sequence joins TRBV25-1 and TRBJ2-7, with 8 positions matching TRBD1. V lost 6 bases and J lost 3; bases outside the gene matches: 7. The CDR3 length is 14 residues. CDR1 is MGHDK, CDR2 SYGVNS, per germline. The CDR3 region has the DNA TGTGCCAGCAGAGGACAGGGTGTACTCTACGAGCAGTACTTC. It specifies CASRGQGVLYEQYF.

In this sample, this clonotype turned up many times. The chain recombines TRBV29-1 with TRBJ2-3; 8 bases map to TRBD1. Trimming at V came to 1 base and at J to 6 bases, leaving 6 bases not matched to a gene. This CDR3 contains 14 residues. Germline V gene data show CDR1 as SQVTM and CDR2 as ANQGSEA. This CDR3 reads CSVEAGQGGDTQYF. CDR3 coding DNA: TGCAGCGTTGAAGCAGGACAGGGAGGCGATACGCAGTATTTT.

The chain joins TRBV12-3 or TRBV12-4 to TRBJ2-3, with unresolved D. Trimming removed 7 bases at V and 2 bases at J, with 13 bases between. CDR3 length: 14 amino acids. The chain's CDR3 is CASISSWYTDTQYF. The CDR3 bases are TGTGCCAGCATCAGTAGCTGGTACACAGATACGCAGTATTTT.

The chain combines TRBV28 with TRBJ2-3; the D is unclear. The CDR3 covers 15 residues. Germline V lookup: CDR1 MDHEN, CDR2 SYDVKM. Trimming removed 5 bases at V and 1 base at J, with 13 bases between. CDR3: CASSVHGGGTDTQYF. The CDR3 DNA sequence: TGTGCCAGCAGTGTCCACGGCGGCGGCACAGATACGCAGTATTTT. The variable domain in full, completed from reference TRBV28 and TRBJ2-3, reads DVKVTQSSRYLVKRTGEKVFLECVQDMDHENMFWYRQDPGLGLRLIYFSYDVKMKEKGDIPEGYSVSREKKERFSLILESASTNQTSMYLCASSVHGGGTDTQYFGPGTRLTVL.

There are many counts of this clonotype. V usage is TRBV29-1 and J usage is TRBJ1-1, with 8 bases lining up with TRBD1. There are 14 residues in the CDR3. V lost 2 bases and J lost 6; bases outside the gene matches: 8. CDR1 is SQVTM and CDR2 is ANQGSEA in the germline V gene. The CDR3 sequence is CSVEYTGGISEAFF. The DNA for the CDR3 is TGCAGCGTTGAATATACAGGGGGGATTTCTGAAGCTTTCTTT.

The V and J genes are TRBV20-1 and TRBJ1-2; D uncertain. V lost 3 bases to trimming and J lost 8 bases, with 13 bases between them. The CDR3 is made up of 12 amino acids. The germline CDR1 and CDR2 sequences are DFQATT and SNEGSKA (reference sequence). This chain's CDR3 is CSASLSAMGYTF. CDR3 nucleotide sequence: TGCAGTGCTAGCCTTTCCGCGATGGGCTACACCTTC.

This clonotype was detected only a few times. The chain couples TRBV19 to TRBJ1-1; 8 nucleotides agree with TRBD1. J gave up 0 bases and V 0 bases, and 3 bases lay outside the gene matches. CDR1 and CDR2 from the germline V gene are LNHDA and SQIVND (reference sequence). The CDR3 runs 16 residues. CDR3 protein: CASSIEAGGMNTEAFF. The CDR3 coding sequence is TGTGCCAGTAGTATAGAGGCAGGGGGCATGAACACTGAAGCTTTCTTT.

The chain joins TRBV28 to TRBJ1-5; D unresolved. Germline assignment: CDR1 MDHEN and CDR2 SYDVKM. Trimming stripped 8 bases from V and 8 bases from J, with 13 bases between. The CDR3 consists of 12 residues. The CDR3 spells CASRPPVEPQHF. CDR3 sequence (DNA): TGTGCCAGCCGACCCCCAGTGGAGCCCCAGCATTTT.

The genes are TRBV11-2 and TRBJ2-3; D is tentatively TRBD1 or TRBD2 (5 bases each). Looked up from germline, CDR1 is SGHAT and CDR2 is FQNNGV. V lost 8 bases, J lost 2 bases, and 11 bases lay in between. This CDR3 has 13 residues. CDR3 nucleotide sequence: TGTGCCAGCGGACGGGACCCCACAGATACGCAGTATTTT. This encodes CASGRDPTDTQYF.

The chain recombines TRBV5-1 with TRBJ2-6; no clear D gene. The CDR3 runs 17 residues. The germline V gene encodes CDR1 SGHRS and CDR2 YFSETQ. The V and J ends lost 2 bases and 0 bases respectively, with 12 bases between them. The CDR3 is CASSLTASVSGANVLTF. The CDR3 nucleotides are TGCGCCAGCAGCTTAACAGCTTCAGTCTCTGGGGCCAACGTCCTGACTTTC.

This clonotype has more than one count but fewer than ten. This chain connects TRBV13 to TRBJ2-7; tentatively, D is TRBD1 or TRBD2 (6 bases each). Per germline, CDR1 PRHDT and CDR2 FYEKMQ (reference sequence). The germline V and J ends were trimmed by 4 bases and 2 bases, with 12 bases remaining between them. The CDR3 contains 14 residues. The CDR3 here is CASSSSEGAYEQYF. The CDR3 nucleotides read TGTGCCAGCAGCTCCTCGGAGGGGGCCTACGAGCAGTACTTC.

The gene calls are TRBV15 and TRBJ1-1; D gene uncertain. V was clipped by 0 bases and J by 4 bases, with 9 bases between them. Germline V lookup: CDR1 LNHNV, CDR2 YYDKDF (reference sequence). The CDR3 length is 14 residues. CDR3 residues: CATSRDRWSTEAFF. The CDR3 DNA is TGTGCCACCAGCAGAGACCGATGGAGCACTGAAGCTTTCTTT.

The sample holds many counts of this clonotype. The chain uses TRBV7-8 and TRBJ2-2; D gene uncertain. The V end was cut by 3 bases, the J end by 7 bases, with 6 bases between. The CDR3 length is 12 residues. The V gene's germline CDR1 is SGHVS and CDR2 FQNEAQ. CDR3 protein: CASSFTRGELFF. Written as DNA, the CDR3 is TGTGCCAGCAGCTTTACTCGCGGGGAGCTGTTTTTT.

The chain couples TRBV18 to TRBJ1-2, with a weak D call TRBD1 (5 bases). CDR3 length equals 14 residues. Between the trimmed V and J ends, which lost 1 base and 8 bases, there was a span of 14 bases. CDR1 is KGHSH and CDR2 is LQKENI in the germline V gene. The CDR3 nucleotides read TGTGCCAGCTCACCACTCAGGGCAGTGGACGGCTACACCTTC. This translates into CASSPLRAVDGYTF.

V is TRBV18 and J is TRBJ2-2, with D possibly matching TRBD2 (5 bases). Per germline, CDR1 KGHSH and CDR2 LQKENI. Trimming removed 1 base from V and 4 bases from J, with 10 bases in between. This CDR3 contains 15 residues. CDR3 DNA sequence: TGTGCCAGCTCACCACAGACCGAGGGCACCGGGGAGCTGTTTTTT. This encodes CASSPQTEGTGELFF.

This clonotype was seen only a few times. This rearrangement joins TRBV27 to TRBJ1-1, with D possibly TRBD1 on 6 matching bases. V lost 6 bases, J lost 6 bases, and 11 bases lay in between. Germline V lookup: CDR1 MNHEY, CDR2 SMNVEV (reference sequence). CDR3 size: 12 residues. CDR3: CASRGGVAEAFF. The DNA of the CDR3 is TGTGCCAGCAGAGGGGGGGTGGCTGAAGCTTTCTTT.

This clonotype was found many times. The chain recombines TRBV5-5 with TRBJ2-2, with a weak D call TRBD1 (6 bases). V was pared by 6 bases and J by 5 bases, with 14 bases between. Germline V gives CDR1 SGHKS, CDR2 YYEKEE (reference sequence). There are 14 residues in the CDR3. Here the CDR3 DNA reads TGTGCCAGCAAGAGACAGGTTGAGACCGGGGAGCTGTTTTTT. It specifies CASKRQVETGELFF.